This TCR beta chain emerged from a study of blood T cell repertoires in COVID-19. This table comes from immunoSEQ multiplex PCR, and its TCRdb copy is limited to in-frame clones, with some not included. The sample yields around 16,000 clones, around 90% seen once. The CDR3 totals 16 residues. The germline V gene has CDR1 MDHEN and CDR2 SYDVKM. Trimming cost V 3 bases and J 2 bases; bases outside gene matches: 7. This TCR was sampled from a human donor in a cohort sampled during active COVID-19. This chain joins TRBV28 and TRBJ2-5; 9 bases are shared with TRBD1. Sequencing was performed on peripheral blood. This CDR3 reads CASSFYGTGRQETQYF. DNA of the CDR3: TGTGCCAGCAGTTTCTACGGGACAGGGCGGCAAGAGACCCAGTACTTC.